The present entry profiles one T cell receptor beta chain with its context. The data belong to a study of blood T cells in healthy people across ages. Study overall: About one barcoded beta molecule per two T cells was captured by template switching.

Combining a sample-barcoded 5' primer with a J-beta primer mix, a second PCR ran for 7 to 11 cycles. Via MiXCR, TCRdb re-called the 5' RACE reads, giving one row per CDR3 protein. The data contain about a million distinct CDR3 sequences, about 51% of them singletons. V shed 5 bases and J 7 bases; nucleotides not matched to a gene: 9. Per germline, CDR1 DFQATT and CDR2 SNEGSKA (reference sequence). The CDR3 is 16 residues long. The sequence was collected from a woman aged 60-75 years in good health. V is TRBV20-1 and J is TRBJ2-1; 15 nucleotides align to TRBD2. Sequenced sample: blood. CDR3 region: CSAGKWTSGRANEQFF. In DNA, the CDR3 is TGCAGTGCTGGAAAGTGGACTAGCGGGAGGGCGAATGAGCAGTTCTTC.